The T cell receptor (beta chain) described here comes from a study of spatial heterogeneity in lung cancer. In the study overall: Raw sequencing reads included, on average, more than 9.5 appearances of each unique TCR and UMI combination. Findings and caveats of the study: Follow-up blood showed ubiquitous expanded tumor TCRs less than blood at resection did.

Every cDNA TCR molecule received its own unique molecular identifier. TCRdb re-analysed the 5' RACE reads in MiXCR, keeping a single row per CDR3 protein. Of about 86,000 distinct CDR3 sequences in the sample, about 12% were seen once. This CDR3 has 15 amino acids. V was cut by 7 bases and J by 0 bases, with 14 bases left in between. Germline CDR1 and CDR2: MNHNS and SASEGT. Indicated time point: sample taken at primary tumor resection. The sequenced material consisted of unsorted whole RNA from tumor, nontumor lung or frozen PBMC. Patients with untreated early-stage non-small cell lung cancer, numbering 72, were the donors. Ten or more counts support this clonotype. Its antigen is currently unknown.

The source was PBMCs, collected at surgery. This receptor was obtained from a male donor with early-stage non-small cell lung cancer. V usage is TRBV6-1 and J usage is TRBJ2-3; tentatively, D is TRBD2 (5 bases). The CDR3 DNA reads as TGTGCCAGCATCCTCGGGAAAGCTAGCACAGATACGCAGTATTTT. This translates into CASILGKASTDTQYF.